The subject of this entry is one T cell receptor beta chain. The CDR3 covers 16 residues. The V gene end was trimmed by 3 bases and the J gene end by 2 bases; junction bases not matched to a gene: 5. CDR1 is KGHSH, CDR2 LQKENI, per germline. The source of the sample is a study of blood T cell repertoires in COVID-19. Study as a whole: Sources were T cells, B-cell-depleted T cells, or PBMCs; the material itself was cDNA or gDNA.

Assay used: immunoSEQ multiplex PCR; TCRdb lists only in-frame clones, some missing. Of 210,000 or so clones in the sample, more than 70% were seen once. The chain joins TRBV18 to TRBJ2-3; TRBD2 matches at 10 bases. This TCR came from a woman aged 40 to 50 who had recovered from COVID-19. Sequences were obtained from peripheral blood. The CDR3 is CASSPKLAGLTDTQYF. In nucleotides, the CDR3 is TGTGCCAGCTCACCCAAACTAGCGGGGCTCACAGATACGCAGTATTTT.